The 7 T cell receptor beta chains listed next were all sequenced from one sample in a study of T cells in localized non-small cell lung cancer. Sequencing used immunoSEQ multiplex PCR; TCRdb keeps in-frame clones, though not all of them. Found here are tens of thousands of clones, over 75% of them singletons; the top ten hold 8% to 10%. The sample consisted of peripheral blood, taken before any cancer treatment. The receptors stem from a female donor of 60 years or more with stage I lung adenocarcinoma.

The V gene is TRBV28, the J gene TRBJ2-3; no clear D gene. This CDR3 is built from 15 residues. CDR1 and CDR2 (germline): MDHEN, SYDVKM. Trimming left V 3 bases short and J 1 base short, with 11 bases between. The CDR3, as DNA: TGTGCCAGCAGTTTTGGTGGGCCGGGCACAGATACGCAGTATTTT. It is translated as CASSFGGPGTDTQYF.

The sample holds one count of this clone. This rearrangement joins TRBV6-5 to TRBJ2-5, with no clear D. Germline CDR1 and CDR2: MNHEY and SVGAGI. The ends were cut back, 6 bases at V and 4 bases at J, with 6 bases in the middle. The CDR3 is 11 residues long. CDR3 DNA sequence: TGTGCCAGCAGGCTCGGAGAGACCCAGTACTTC. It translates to CASRLGETQYF.

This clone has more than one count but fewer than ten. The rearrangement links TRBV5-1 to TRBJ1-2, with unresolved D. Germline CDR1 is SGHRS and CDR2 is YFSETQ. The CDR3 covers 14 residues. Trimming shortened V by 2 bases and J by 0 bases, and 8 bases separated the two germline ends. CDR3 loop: CASSFSQTNYGYTF. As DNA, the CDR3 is TGCGCCAGCAGCTTCTCACAGACTAACTATGGCTACACCTTC.

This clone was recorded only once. CDR3 coding DNA: TGTGCCAGCAGCTTAGGAGGCGGTGGCTACACCTTC. Protein sequence: CASSLGGGGYTF. The chain couples TRBV7-9 to TRBJ1-2, with D hard to call. The germline V and J ends were trimmed by 1 base and 7 bases, with 7 bases remaining between them. The CDR3 covers 12 residues. Per the germline V gene, CDR1 is SEHNR and CDR2 is FQNEAQ (reference sequence).

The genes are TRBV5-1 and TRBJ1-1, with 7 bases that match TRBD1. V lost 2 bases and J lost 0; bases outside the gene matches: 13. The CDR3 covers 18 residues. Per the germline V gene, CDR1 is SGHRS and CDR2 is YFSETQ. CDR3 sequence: CASSLQPPSGTVNTEAFF. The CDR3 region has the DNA TGCGCCAGCAGCTTACAGCCTCCCTCCGGGACAGTGAACACTGAAGCTTTCTTT.

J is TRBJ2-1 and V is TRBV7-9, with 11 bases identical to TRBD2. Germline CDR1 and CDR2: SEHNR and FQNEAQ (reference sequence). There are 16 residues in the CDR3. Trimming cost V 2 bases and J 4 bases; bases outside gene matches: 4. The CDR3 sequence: CASSLPGLADYNEQFF. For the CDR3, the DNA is TGTGCCAGCAGCTTACCGGGACTAGCGGATTACAATGAGCAGTTCTTC.

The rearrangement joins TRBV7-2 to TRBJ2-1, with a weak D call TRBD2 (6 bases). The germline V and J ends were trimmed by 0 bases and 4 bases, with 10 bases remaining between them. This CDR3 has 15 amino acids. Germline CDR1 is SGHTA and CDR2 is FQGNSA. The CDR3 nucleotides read TGTGCCAGCAGCTTAGCAGCGGGTGAATACAATGAGCAGTTCTTC. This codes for CASSLAAGEYNEQFF. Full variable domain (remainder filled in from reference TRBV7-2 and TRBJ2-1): GAGVSQSPSNKVTEKGKDVELRCDPISGHTALYWYRQSLGQGLEFLIYFQGNSAPDKSGLPSDRFSAERTGGSVSTLTIQRTQQEDSAVYLCASSLAAGEYNEQFFGPGTRLTVL.